These 3 T cell receptor beta chains were all obtained from the same sample, sequenced in a study of blood T cell repertoires in COVID-19. Some clones are missing from TCRdb's copy, which holds only in-frame ones; the method was immunoSEQ multiplex PCR. This table has about 160,000 clones, approximately 81% appearing once. Sequencing was carried out using PBMCs or T cells enriched from blood (not recorded which). The receptors were gathered from a man aged 55 to 69 who had recovered from COVID-19.

For the CDR3, the DNA is TGTGCCAGCAGTTACCGGGGGGGTTACAATGAGCAGTTCTTC. Translated: CASSYRGGYNEQFF. The chain has TRBV6-5 and TRBJ2-1, with 8 bases lining up with TRBD2. Trimming took 2 bases from V and 4 from J; bases not matched to a gene: 1. Germline V CDR1 and CDR2: MNHEY, SVGAGI. The CDR3 is 14 amino acids.

The CDR3 here is CAWSVSGSSTDTQYF. The CDR3 bases are TGTGCCTGGAGTGTATCCGGGTCTAGCACAGATACGCAGTATTTT. The rearrangement uses TRBV30 and TRBJ2-3; D is ambiguous. The CDR3 spans 15 residues. Trimming pared 0 bases from V and 0 bases from J, leaving 10 bases between. The germline gives CDR1 GTSNPN, CDR2 SVGIG (reference sequence).

The chain joins TRBV29-1 to TRBJ1-2; 8 bases are a match to TRBD1. This CDR3 has 12 residues. With V trimmed by 5 bases and J by 5 bases, 4 bases remained unmatched. Germline V gives CDR1 SQVTM, CDR2 ANQGSEA. CDR3 amino acids: CSVRTGSYGYTF. The CDR3 coding sequence is TGCAGCGTTAGGACAGGGAGTTATGGCTACACCTTC.